A selection of T cell receptor beta chains follows, all from one sample in a study of CD8+CD57+ T cells in acquired aplastic anemia. MiXCR, applied by TCRdb to the reads, yields one record per CDR3 protein. Seen here are tens of thousands of distinct CDR3 sequences, under 50% observed once, and the top ten hold roughly 70%. Material: sorted CD4+, CD8+, or CD8+CD57+ T cells (not recorded which) from PBMCs. The receptors were gathered from a human donor in good health, serving as a control. The CDR3 runs from the conserved cysteine through the conserved F or W. D genes are given only for firm matches. Expanded clones are given a class, and other clones once, few, many or no size at all.

CDR3 protein	CDR3 DNA	clone size	V gene	J gene	D gene
CASSIRDRDGNTIYF	TGTGCCAGTAGTATCCGGGACAGGGACGGAAACACCATATATTTT	-	TRBV19	TRBJ1-3	TRBD1
CATSRDGYGYTF	TGTGCCACCAGCAGAGATGGCTATGGCTACACCTTC	-	TRBV15	TRBJ1-2	-
CASSPVETQYF	TGTGCCAGCAGCCCAGTGGAGACCCAGTACTTC	-	TRBV7-9	TRBJ2-5	-
CASSLGAGGSDTQYF	TGTGCCAGCAGCTTAGGAGCGGGGGGATCAGATACGCAGTATTTT	-	TRBV11-2	TRBJ2-3	TRBD2
CAISLDVADEQYF	TGTGCCATCAGTTTGGACGTAGCAGACGAGCAGTATTTT	-	TRBV10-3	TRBJ2-3	-
CASMSAGGLLEQYF	TGTGCCAGCATGTCGGCGGGTGGCCTACTAGAGCAGTACTTC	-	TRBV2	TRBJ2-7	-
CASSEFDQFNSPLHF	TGTGCCAGCAGTGAATTCGACCAATTCAATTCACCCCTCCACTTT	-	TRBV2	TRBJ1-6	-
CASSHKGQELEQYF	TGCGCCAGCAGCCATAAGGGACAAGAACTCGAGCAGTACTTC	-	TRBV4-1	TRBJ2-7	-
CASSPRTGGNEQYF	TGTGCCAGCAGCCCCCGGACAGGGGGCAACGAGCAGTACTTC	few	TRBV11-2	TRBJ2-7	TRBD1
CASSWTGSYEQYF	TGTGCCAGCAGCTGGACAGGCTCCTACGAGCAGTACTTC	few	TRBV5-8	TRBJ2-7	TRBD1
CASSQGVEGEQYF	TGCGCCAGCAGCCAGGGAGTAGAGGGCGAGCAGTACTTC	many	TRBV4-1	TRBJ2-7	-
CASTPGQKTYEQYF	TGTGCCAGCACCCCGGGACAGAAGACCTACGAGCAGTACTTC	many	TRBV27	TRBJ2-7	TRBD1
CAIRGGASAYGEETQYF	TGTGCCATCAGGGGAGGGGCCAGCGCCTATGGAGAAGAGACCCAGTACTTC	-	TRBV10-3	TRBJ2-5	TRBD2
CASSLTGTSIYEQYF	TGTGCCAGCAGTCTAACCGGGACTAGCATCTACGAGCAGTACTTC	many	TRBV6-1	TRBJ2-7	TRBD2
CASSPLLGTEAFF	TGTGCCAGCAGTCCCCTGTTGGGTACTGAAGCTTTCTTT	many	TRBV12-3/TRBV12-4	TRBJ1-1	-
CAWSVWGEANYGYTF	TGTGCCTGGAGTGTGTGGGGGGAAGCTAACTATGGCTACACCTTC	many	TRBV30	TRBJ1-2	-
CASSLSWGSSEKLFF	TGTGCCAGCAGCTTAAGTTGGGGCAGCTCCGAAAAACTGTTTTTT	many	TRBV7-6	TRBJ1-4	-
CATKGDSLELSF	TGTGCCACCAAAGGAGACAGTTTGGAACTGTCTTTT	-	TRBV6-2/TRBV6-3	TRBJ1-4	-
CASSSTGTPTNYGYTF	TGTGCCAGCAGTTCTACAGGGACCCCGACTAACTATGGCTACACCTTC	-	TRBV11-1	TRBJ1-2	-
CASSPRGNQPQHF	TGTGCCAGCAGCCCCCGGGGCAATCAGCCCCAGCATTTT	few	TRBV7-9	TRBJ1-5	-
CASGPTWTSYEQYF	TGTGCCAGCGGGCCGACCTGGACGTCCTACGAGCAGTACTTC	-	TRBV10-3	TRBJ2-7	-
CAWSVPRPGQGAREGDSPLHF	TGTGCCTGGAGTGTTCCCCGCCCGGGACAGGGGGCAAGGGAGGGTGATTCACCCCTCCACTTT	-	TRBV30	TRBJ1-6	TRBD1
CASTSGGATDTQYF	TGTGCCAGTACTAGCGGGGGAGCCACAGATACGCAGTATTTT	-	TRBV25-1	TRBJ2-3	TRBD2
CASSQGDQPQHF	TGTGCCAGCAGCCAGGGGGATCAGCCCCAGCATTTT	many	TRBV14	TRBJ1-5	-
CAIDQSGSYNSPLHF	TGTGCCATCGACCAATCGGGCTCCTATAATTCACCCCTCCACTTT	few	TRBV10-3	TRBJ1-6	-
CASSLGGGGSPLHF	TGTGCCAGCAGCTTAGGAGGGGGCGGTTCACCCCTCCACTTT	once	TRBV7-8	TRBJ1-6	TRBD1
CASSQGVGYEQYF	TGTGCCAGTTCCCAGGGTGTAGGCTACGAGCAGTACTTC	-	TRBV6-1	TRBJ2-7	-
CASSLLGAGVSYNEQFF	TGTGCCAGTAGTCTCCTTGGGGCGGGGGTTTCCTACAATGAGCAGTTCTTC	-	TRBV19	TRBJ2-1	TRBD2
CASSAAGANVLTF	TGTGCCAGCAGTGCCGCGGGGGCCAACGTCCTGACTTTC	many	TRBV12-3/TRBV12-4	TRBJ2-6	-
CASSSGTSGSDEQFF	TGTGCCAGCAGCTCCGGGACTAGCGGGAGTGATGAGCAGTTCTTC	many	TRBV7-9	TRBJ2-1	TRBD2
CASGSINNEQFF	TGTGCCAGCGGCTCAATAAACAATGAGCAGTTCTTC	few	TRBV6-1	TRBJ2-1	-
CASHSEGLGTEAFF	TGTGCCAGTCATAGCGAAGGCTTGGGCACTGAAGCTTTCTTT	many	TRBV19	TRBJ1-1	-
CASSYSTDAGLPLHF	TGCGCCAGCAGTTACTCGACAGATGCCGGCTTACCCCTCCACTTT	-	TRBV10-1	TRBJ1-6	-
CSVGGGADTQYF	TGCAGCGTTGGGGGAGGGGCAGATACGCAGTATTTT	-	TRBV29-1	TRBJ2-3	TRBD2
CASSVVSQDTEAFF	TGTGCCAGCAGCGTAGTTAGCCAGGACACTGAAGCTTTCTTT	many	TRBV9	TRBJ1-1	-
CATSDPGTGTEAFF	TGTGCCACCAGTGACCCCGGGACGGGAACTGAAGCTTTCTTT	few	TRBV24-1	TRBJ1-1	-
CASSSQAFNSPLHF	TGTGCCAGTAGTAGCCAGGCGTTCAATTCACCCCTCCACTTT	-	TRBV19	TRBJ1-6	-
CSARTIAGDTQYF	TGCAGTGCCCGGACAATTGCAGGGGATACGCAGTATTTT	once	TRBV20-1	TRBJ2-3	-
CASSQEDTNTGELFF	TGCGCCAGCAGCCAAGAGGACACGAACACCGGGGAGCTGTTTTTT	many	TRBV4-1	TRBJ2-2	-
CSATDMGAGNEQFF	TGCAGTGCTACAGACATGGGCGCAGGCAATGAGCAGTTCTTC	-	TRBV20-1	TRBJ2-1	-
CASSLSLGGPGGDTQYF	TGTGCCAGCAGCTTGAGTTTAGGGGGTCCCGGGGGAGATACGCAGTATTTT	-	TRBV7-8	TRBJ2-3	-
CATSGPGQGNRAAYEQYF	TGTGCCACCAGTGGACCGGGACAGGGGAATAGAGCAGCCTACGAGCAGTACTTC	many	TRBV24-1	TRBJ2-7	TRBD1
CASSQEQYNEQFF	TGTGCCAGCAGCCAAGAACAGTACAATGAGCAGTTCTTC	-	TRBV3-1	TRBJ2-1	-
CASTGTREQYF	TGTGCCAGCACTGGGACCCGCGAGCAGTACTTC	-	TRBV2	TRBJ2-7	-
CSARGVTDDEQYF	TGCAGTGCTAGAGGGGTCACAGACGACGAGCAGTACTTC	many	TRBV20-1	TRBJ2-7	-
CSVRLAGGFTDTQYF	TGCAGCGTTCGACTAGCGGGGGGCTTCACAGATACGCAGTATTTT	once	TRBV29-1	TRBJ2-3	TRBD2